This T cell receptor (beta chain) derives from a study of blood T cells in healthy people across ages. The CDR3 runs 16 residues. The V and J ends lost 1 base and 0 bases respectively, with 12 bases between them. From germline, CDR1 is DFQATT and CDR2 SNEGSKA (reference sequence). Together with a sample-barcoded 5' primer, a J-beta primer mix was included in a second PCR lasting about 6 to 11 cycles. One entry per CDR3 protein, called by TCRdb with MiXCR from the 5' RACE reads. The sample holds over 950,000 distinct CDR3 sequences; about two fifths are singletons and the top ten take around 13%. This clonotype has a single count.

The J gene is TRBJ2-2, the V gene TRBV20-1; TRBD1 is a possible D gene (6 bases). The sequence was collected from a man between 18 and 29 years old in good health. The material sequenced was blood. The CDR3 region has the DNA TGCAGTGCTAGAGGACTGGACAGTGCGAACACCGGGGAGCTGTTTTTT. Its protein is CSARGLDSANTGELFF.